The text below deals with one T cell receptor (beta chain). The data are from a study of blood T cell repertoires in COVID-19. Whole-study context: COVID-19 samples collected from the United States, Italy and Spain covered acute and convalescent phases. From T cells, B-cell-depleted T cells, or PBMCs came the material, which was cDNA or gDNA.

Authors' analysis steps: Amplification of reference gene primers provided the estimated nucleated cell counts. Assay used: immunoSEQ multiplex PCR; TCRdb lists only in-frame clones, some missing. V, J and clone size were drawn from that table, and D and trimming were deduced from the DNA. The sample holds approximately 61,000 clones, more than 60% seen once. The CDR3 runs to 15 residues. Between the trimmed V and J ends, which lost 2 bases and 5 bases, there was a span of 16 bases. Germline V gene data show CDR1 as SNHLY and CDR2 as FYNNEI. V is TRBV2 and J is TRBJ2-7, with a weak D call TRBD2 (6 bases). The receptor was derived from a woman in her seventies with acute or convalescent COVID-19. The material sequenced was peripheral blood. This CDR3 is CASSESAGFDHEQYF. CDR3 DNA sequence: TGTGCCAGCAGTGAATCCGCGGGGTTTGATCACGAGCAGTACTTC.